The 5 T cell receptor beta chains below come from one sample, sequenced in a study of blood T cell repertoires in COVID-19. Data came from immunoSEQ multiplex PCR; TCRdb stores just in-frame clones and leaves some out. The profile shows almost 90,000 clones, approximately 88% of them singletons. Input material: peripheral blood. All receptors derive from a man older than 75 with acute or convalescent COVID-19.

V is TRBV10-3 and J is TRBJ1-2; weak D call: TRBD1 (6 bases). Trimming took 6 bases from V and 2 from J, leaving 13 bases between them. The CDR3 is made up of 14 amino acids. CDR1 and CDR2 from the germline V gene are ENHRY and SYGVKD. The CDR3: CAIRAQGPNYGYTF. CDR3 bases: TGTGCCATCAGGGCCCAGGGGCCCAACTATGGCTACACCTTC.

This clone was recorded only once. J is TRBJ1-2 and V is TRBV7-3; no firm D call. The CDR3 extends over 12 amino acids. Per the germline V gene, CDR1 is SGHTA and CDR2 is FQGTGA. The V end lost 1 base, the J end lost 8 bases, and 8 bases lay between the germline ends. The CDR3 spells CASSLNGEGYTF. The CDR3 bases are TGTGCCAGCAGCTTAAACGGGGAGGGCTACACCTTC.

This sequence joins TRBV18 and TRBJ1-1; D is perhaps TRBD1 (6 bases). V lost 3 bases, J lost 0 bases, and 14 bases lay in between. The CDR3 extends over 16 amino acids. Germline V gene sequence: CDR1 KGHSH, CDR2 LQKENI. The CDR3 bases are TGTGCCAGCTCACCGTTACGGGACACCATGAACACTGAAGCTTTCTTT. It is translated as CASSPLRDTMNTEAFF. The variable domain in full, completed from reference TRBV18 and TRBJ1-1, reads NAGVMQNPRHLVRRRGQEARLRCSPMKGHSHVYWYRQLPEEGLKFMVYLQKENIIDESGMPKERFSAEFPKEGPSILRIQQVVRGDSAAYFCASSPLRDTMNTEAFFGQGTRLTVV.

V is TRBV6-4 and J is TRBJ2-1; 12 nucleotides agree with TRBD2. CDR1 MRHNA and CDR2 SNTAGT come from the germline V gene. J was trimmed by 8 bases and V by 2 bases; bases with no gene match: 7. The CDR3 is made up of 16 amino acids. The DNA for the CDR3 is TGTGCCAGCAGTGACGGGGGCCTAGCGGGAGGGGATGAGCAGTTCTTC. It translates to CASSDGGLAGGDEQFF.

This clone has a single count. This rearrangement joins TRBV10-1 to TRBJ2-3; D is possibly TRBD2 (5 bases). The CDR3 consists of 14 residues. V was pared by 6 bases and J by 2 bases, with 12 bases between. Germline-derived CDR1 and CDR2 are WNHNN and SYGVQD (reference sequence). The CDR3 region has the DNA TGCGCCAGCAGCCGGGATAGAGACACAGATACGCAGTATTTT. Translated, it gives CASSRDRDTDTQYF.